The present entry profiles one T cell receptor (beta chain) with its context. This entry is derived from a study of blood T cell repertoires in COVID-19. Unmatched junction bases numbered 1, after V lost 1 base and J lost 6 bases. CDR1 SNHLY and CDR2 FYNNEI come from the germline V gene. The CDR3 loop spans 14 amino acids. Generated by immunoSEQ multiplex PCR, the TCRdb table keeps only in-frame clones and is missing some. The data hold roughly 330,000 clones, with 70% to 90% observed a single time. Sequencing input: PBMCs or T cells enriched from blood (not recorded which). The V gene is TRBV2, the J gene TRBJ1-5; 9 bases match TRBD1. The origin of this receptor is a woman aged 25 to 45 who had recovered from COVID-19. The CDR3 reads CASSEVTGGQPQHF. The CDR3 DNA reads TGTGCCAGCAGTGAAGTGACAGGGGGTCAGCCCCAGCATTTT.